This entry is about one TCR beta chain. This sample includes further DNA sequences coding for the same CDR3. The record originates from a study of blood T cell repertoires in COVID-19. Study-wide background: Donors in the United States, Italy and Spain gave samples during acute or convalescent COVID-19. PBMCs, B-cell-depleted T cells, or T cells provided the cDNA or gDNA that made up the material.

Original analysis: Amplification of reference gene primers was used by the study to estimate nucleated cell counts. TCRdb's table, derived via immunoSEQ multiplex PCR, lists solely in-frame clones and lacks some. That table furnishes V, J and clone size, whereas the DNA furnished D and trimming. The sample lists approximately 94,000 clones, 80% to 95% occurring once. Trimming removed 8 bases from V and 1 base from J, with 3 bases in between. The CDR3 consists of 11 residues. CDR1 is SNHLY, CDR2 FYNNEI, per germline. This sequence originates from a woman in her forties or fifties in a cohort sampled during active COVID-19. The sample comprised peripheral blood. The rearrangement uses TRBV2 and TRBJ2-1, with D hard to call. In DNA, the CDR3 is TGTGCCAGCCGTTCCTACAATGAGCAGTTCTTC. Translating gives CASRSYNEQFF.